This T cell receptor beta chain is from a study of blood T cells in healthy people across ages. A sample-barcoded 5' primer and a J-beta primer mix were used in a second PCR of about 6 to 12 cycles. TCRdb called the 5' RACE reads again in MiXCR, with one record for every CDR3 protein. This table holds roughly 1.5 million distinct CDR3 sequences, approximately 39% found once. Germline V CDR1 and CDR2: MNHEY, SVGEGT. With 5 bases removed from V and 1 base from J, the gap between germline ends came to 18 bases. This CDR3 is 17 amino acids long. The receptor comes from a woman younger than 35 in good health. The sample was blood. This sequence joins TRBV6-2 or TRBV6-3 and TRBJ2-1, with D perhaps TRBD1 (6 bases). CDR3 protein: CASSTPSGTPSYNEQFF. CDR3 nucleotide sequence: TGTGCCAGCAGTACCCCCTCCGGGACACCTTCCTACAATGAGCAGTTCTTC.